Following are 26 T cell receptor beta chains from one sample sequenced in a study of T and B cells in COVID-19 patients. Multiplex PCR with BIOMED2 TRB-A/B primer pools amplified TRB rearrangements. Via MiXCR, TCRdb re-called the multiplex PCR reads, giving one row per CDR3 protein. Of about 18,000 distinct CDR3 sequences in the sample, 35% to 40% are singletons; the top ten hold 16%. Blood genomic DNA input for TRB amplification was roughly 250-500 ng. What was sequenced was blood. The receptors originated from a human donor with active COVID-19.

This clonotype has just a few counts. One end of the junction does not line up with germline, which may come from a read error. CDR3 bases: TGTGCCAGTAGCGGGACAGGGGAGGACTTC. This translates into CASSGTGEDF. The gene calls are TRBV19 and TRBJ2-4; 10 nucleotides match TRBD1. The CDR3 contains 10 residues. Germline assignment: CDR1 LNHDA and CDR2 SQIVND (reference sequence).

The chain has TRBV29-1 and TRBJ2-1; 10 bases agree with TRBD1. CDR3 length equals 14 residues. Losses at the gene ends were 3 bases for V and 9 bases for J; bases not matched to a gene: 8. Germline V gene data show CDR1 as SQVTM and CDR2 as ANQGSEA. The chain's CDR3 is CSVELTGGGGEQFF. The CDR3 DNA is TGCAGCGTTGAGCTGACAGGGGGCGGTGGTGAGCAGTTCTTC.

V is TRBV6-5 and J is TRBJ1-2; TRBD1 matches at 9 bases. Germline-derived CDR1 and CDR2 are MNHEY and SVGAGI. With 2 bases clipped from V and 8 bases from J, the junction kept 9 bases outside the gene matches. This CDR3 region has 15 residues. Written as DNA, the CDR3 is TGTGCCAGCAGTTACACCGGGACAGGGAAGGACGGCTACACCTTC. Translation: CASSYTGTGKDGYTF.

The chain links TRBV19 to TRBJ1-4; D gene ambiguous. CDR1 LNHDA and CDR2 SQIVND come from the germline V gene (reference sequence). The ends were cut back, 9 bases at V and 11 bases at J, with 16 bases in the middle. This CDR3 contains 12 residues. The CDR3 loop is CASTPRGGKLFF. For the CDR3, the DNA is TGTGCCAGCACCCCGCGAGGCGGGAAACTGTTTTTT.

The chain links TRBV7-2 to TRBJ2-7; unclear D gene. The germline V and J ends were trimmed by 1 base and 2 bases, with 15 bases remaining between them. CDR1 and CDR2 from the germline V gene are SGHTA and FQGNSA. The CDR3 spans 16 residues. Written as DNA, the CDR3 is TGTGCCAGCAGCTTAGATTTCCAGAGTACACCCTACGAGCAGTACTTC. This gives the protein CASSLDFQSTPYEQYF.

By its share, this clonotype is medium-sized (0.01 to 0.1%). The CDR3 reads CASSIAQAAYTF. Written as DNA, the CDR3 is TGTGCCAGTAGTATAGCACAGGCAGCCTACACCTTC. J is TRBJ1-2 and V is TRBV19, with D perhaps TRBD1 (5 bases). Germline V gene lookup returns CDR1 LNHDA and CDR2 SQIVND (reference sequence). Trimming stripped 1 base from V and 10 bases from J, with 10 bases between. The CDR3 covers 12 residues.

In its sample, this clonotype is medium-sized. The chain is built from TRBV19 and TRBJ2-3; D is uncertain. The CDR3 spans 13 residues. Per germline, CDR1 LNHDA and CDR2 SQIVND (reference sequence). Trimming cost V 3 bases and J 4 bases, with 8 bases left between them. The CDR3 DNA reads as TGTGCCAGTAGTATCCGGCAGGCAGATACGCAGTATTTT. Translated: CASSIRQADTQYF.

Here the CDR3 DNA reads TGCAGTGCTAGCCGGGACACATCCTACGAGCAGTACGTC. Its protein product is CSASRDTSYEQYV. This chain links TRBV20-1 with TRBJ2-7, with a tentative D call TRBD1 (6 bases). This CDR3 contains 13 residues. CDR1 DFQATT and CDR2 SNEGSKA come from the germline V gene (reference sequence). The V gene lost 3 bases and the J gene lost 1 base, with 10 bases spanning the gap.

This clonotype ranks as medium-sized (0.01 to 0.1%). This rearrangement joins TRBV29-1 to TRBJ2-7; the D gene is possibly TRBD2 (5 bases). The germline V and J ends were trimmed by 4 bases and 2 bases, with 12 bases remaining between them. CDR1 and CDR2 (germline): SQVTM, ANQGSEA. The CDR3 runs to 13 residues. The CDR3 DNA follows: TGCAGCGTTGGGTTTGGGAGAACCTACGAGCAGTACTTC. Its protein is CSVGFGRTYEQYF.

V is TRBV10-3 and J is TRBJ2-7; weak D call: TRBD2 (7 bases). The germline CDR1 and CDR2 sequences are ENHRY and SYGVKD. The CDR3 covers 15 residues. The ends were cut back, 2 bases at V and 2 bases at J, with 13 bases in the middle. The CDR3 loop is CAISETEGGAYEQYV. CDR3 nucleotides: TGTGCCATCAGTGAGACGGAAGGGGGGGCCTACGAGCAGTACGTC.

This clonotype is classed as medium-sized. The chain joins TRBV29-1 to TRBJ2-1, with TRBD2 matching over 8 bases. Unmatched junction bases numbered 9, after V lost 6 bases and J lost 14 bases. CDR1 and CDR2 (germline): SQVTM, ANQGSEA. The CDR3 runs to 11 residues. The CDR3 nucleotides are TGCAGCGTAACGACGGGGGGGCCAGAGTTCTTC. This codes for CSVTTGGPEFF.

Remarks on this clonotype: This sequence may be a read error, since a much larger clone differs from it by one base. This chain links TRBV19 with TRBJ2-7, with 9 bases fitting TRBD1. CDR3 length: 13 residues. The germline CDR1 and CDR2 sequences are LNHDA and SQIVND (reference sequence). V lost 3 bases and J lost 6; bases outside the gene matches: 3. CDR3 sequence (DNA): TGTGCCAGTAGTATGGGGACAGGGACCGAGCAGTACGTC. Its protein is CASSMGTGTEQYV.

This CDR3 is CASSSPRAGVAEKLFF. CDR3 coding DNA: TGTGCCAGCAGCTCGCCCCGGGCAGGGGTGGCGGAAAAACTGTTTTTT. The V gene is TRBV5-4, the J gene TRBJ1-4; TRBD1 might be the D (6 bases). V shed 3 bases and J shed 8 bases, with 20 bases lying between them. This CDR3 region has 16 residues. CDR1 and CDR2 (germline): SGHNT, YYREEE (reference sequence).

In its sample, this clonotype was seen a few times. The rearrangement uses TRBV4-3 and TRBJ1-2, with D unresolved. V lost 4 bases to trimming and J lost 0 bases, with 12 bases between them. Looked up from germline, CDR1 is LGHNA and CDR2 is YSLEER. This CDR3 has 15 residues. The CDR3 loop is CASSPGAGTNYGYTF. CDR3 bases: TGCGCCAGCAGCCCCGGCGCGGGGACTAACTATGGCTACACCTTC.

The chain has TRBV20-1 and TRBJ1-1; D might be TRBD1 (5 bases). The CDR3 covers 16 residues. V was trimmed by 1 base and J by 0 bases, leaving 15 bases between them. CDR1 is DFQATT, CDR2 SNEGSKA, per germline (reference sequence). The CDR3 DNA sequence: TGCAGTGCTAGAGGGATAAATACAGGTGTGAACACTGAAGCTTTCTTT. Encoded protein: CSARGINTGVNTEAFF.

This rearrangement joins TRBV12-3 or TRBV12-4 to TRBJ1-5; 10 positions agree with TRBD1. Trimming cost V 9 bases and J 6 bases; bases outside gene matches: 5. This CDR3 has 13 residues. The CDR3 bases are TGTGCCAGTCGGACAGGGGGTAGTCAGCCCCAGCATTTT. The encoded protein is CASRTGGSQPQHF.

The CDR3 DNA reads TGTGCCAGCAAGGCCACATCGGGACCCTCTAGTGAGCAGTTCTTC. This translates into CASKATSGPSSEQFF. The chain employs TRBV6-1 and TRBJ2-1; tentatively, D is TRBD1 or TRBD2 (5 bases each). The CDR3 is made up of 15 amino acids. V was clipped by 7 bases and J by 9 bases, with 22 bases between them. The germline gives CDR1 MNHNS, CDR2 SASEGT.

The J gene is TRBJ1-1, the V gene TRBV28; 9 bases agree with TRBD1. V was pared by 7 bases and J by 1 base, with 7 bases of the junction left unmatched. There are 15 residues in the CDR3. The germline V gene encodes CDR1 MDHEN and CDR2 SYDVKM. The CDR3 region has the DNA TGTGCCAGCACCAGTCCGGGACAGGGGAACACTGAAGCTTTCTTT. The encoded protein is CASTSPGQGNTEAFF.

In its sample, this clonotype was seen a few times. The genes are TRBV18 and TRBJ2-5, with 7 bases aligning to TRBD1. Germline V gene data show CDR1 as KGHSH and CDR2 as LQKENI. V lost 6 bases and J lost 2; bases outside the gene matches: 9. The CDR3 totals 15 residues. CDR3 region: CASSKIQTGQETQYF. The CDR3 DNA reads TGTGCCAGCTCCAAAATCCAGACAGGGCAAGAGACCCAGTACTTC.

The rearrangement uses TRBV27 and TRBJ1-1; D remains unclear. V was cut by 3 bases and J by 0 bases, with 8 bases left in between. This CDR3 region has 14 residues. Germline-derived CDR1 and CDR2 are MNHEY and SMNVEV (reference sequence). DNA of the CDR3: TGTGCCAGCAGTTTTAAGAGCATGAACACTGAAGCTTTCTTT. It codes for CASSFKSMNTEAFF.

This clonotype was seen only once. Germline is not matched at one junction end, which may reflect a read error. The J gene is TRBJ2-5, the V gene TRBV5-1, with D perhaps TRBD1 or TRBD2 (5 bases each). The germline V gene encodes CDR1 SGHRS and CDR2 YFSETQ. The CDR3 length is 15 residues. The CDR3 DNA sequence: TGCGCCAGCAGCTTGTCCGGGACCACCCAAGAGACTCAGTACTTC. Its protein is CASSLSGTTQETQYF. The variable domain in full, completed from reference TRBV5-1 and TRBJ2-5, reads KAGVTQTPRYLIKTRGQQVTLSCSPISGHRSVSWYQQTPGQGLQFLFEYFSETQRNKGNFPGRFSGRQFSNSRSEMNVSTLELGDSALYLCASSLSGTTQETQYFGPGTRLLVL.

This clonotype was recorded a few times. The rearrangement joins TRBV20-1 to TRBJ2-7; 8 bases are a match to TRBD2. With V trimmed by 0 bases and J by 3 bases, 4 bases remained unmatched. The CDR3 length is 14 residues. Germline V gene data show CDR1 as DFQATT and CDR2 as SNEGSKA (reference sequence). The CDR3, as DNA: TGCAGTGCTAGAGAGGACCGGGGGGGCTACGAGCAGTACTTC. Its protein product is CSAREDRGGYEQYF.

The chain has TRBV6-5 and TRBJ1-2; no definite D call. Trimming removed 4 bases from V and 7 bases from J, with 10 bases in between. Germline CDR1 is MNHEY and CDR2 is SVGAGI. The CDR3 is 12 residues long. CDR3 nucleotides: TGTGCCAGCAGTTCGATTGAGTCTGGCTACACCTTC. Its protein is CASSSIESGYTF.

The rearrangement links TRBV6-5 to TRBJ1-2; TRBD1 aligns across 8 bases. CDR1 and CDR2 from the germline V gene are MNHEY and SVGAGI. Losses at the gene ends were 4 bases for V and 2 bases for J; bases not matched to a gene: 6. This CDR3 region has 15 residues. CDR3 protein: CASSLTGTGNYGYTF. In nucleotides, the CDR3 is TGTGCCAGCAGTTTAACCGGGACAGGAAACTATGGCTACACCTTC.

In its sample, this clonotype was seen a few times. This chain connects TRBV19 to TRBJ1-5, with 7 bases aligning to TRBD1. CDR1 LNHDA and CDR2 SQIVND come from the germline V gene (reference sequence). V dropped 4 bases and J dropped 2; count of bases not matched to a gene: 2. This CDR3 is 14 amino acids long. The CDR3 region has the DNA TGTGCCAGTAGTAGCACAGGGGGCAATCAGCCCCAGCATTTT. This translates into CASSSTGGNQPQHF.

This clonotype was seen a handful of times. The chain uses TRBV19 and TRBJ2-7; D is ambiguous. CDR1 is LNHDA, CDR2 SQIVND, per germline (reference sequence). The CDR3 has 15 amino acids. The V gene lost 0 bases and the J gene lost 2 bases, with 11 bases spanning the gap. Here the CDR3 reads CASSIDSRPTYEQYF. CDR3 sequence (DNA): TGTGCCAGTAGTATAGATTCGCGACCAACCTACGAGCAGTACTTC.